Below are 29 T cell receptor beta chains sequenced from a single sample in a study of metastatic and nonmetastatic thyroid tumors. Ahead of thyroid surgery, no patient had received treatment of any kind. MiXCR reprocessed the PCR reads for TCRdb. In the table there are about 21,000 clones, approximately 16% of which are singletons. Source material: blood. The receptors were gathered from a male donor with papillary thyroid cancer or a benign thyroid nodule (not recorded which). Some clones in this sample may be carry-over from other donors' samples.

The rearrangement links TRBV7-6 to TRBJ2-3, with D uncertain. Per the germline V gene, CDR1 is SGHVS and CDR2 is FNYEAQ. V was shortened by 7 bases and J by 0 bases, with 20 bases between the two germline ends. This CDR3 region has 17 residues. The CDR3 DNA reads TGTGCCAGCATCCTCTTCGCGGTGTCGAGTAGCACAGATACGCAGTATTTT. Its protein is CASILFAVSSSTDTQYF.

This clone was picked up many times. CDR3 coding DNA: TGTGCCAGCAGCTTTGAGGTAGGGAACACTGAAGCTTTCTTT. Translated, it gives CASSFEVGNTEAFF. This chain links TRBV5-5 with TRBJ1-1; no clear D. V shed 2 bases and J shed 1 base, with 9 bases lying between them. Germline V gene lookup returns CDR1 SGHKS and CDR2 YYEKEE (reference sequence). This CDR3 region has 14 residues.

This clone was found many times. The chain links TRBV27 to TRBJ1-6, with D possibly TRBD1 on 5 matching bases. The CDR3 sequence is 15 residues long. V was trimmed by 8 bases and J by 6 bases, leaving 17 bases between them. CDR1 is MNHEY and CDR2 is SMNVEV in the germline V gene (reference sequence). The CDR3, as DNA: TGTGCCAGCCGCTTGGGGGATACACTTAATTCACCCCTCCACTTT. This codes for CASRLGDTLNSPLHF.

The V call is TRBV2, the J call TRBJ2-1; 7 bases are a match to TRBD2. The germline V gene encodes CDR1 SNHLY and CDR2 FYNNEI. The CDR3 is 15 amino acids. V lost 5 bases and J lost 8; bases outside the gene matches: 12. The CDR3 bases are TGTGCCAGCAGTATATCTGGCGGGGGTGGCTATGAGCAGTTCTTC. This translates into CASSISGGGGYEQFF.

This clone was found a few times. The rearrangement links TRBV6-5 to TRBJ1-3; unclear D gene. Per the germline V gene, CDR1 is MNHEY and CDR2 is SVGAGI. The germline V and J ends were trimmed by 4 bases and 0 bases, with 10 bases remaining between them. This CDR3 is built from 15 residues. CDR3 sequence: CASSSVGISGNTIYF. Written as DNA, the CDR3 is TGTGCCAGCAGTTCGGTGGGCATCTCTGGAAACACCATATATTTT.

This clone occurred many times. Other nucleotide sequences in the sample specify the same CDR3. V usage is TRBV6-1 and J usage is TRBJ1-2; weak D call: TRBD1 (5 bases). The germline V and J ends were trimmed by 4 bases and 3 bases, with 9 bases remaining between them. The CDR3 loop spans 13 amino acids. Germline CDR1 reads MNHNS; CDR2 reads SASEGT. DNA for the CDR3: TGTGCCAGCAGTGCCGGGGCCGACTATGGCTACACCTTC. This gives the protein CASSAGADYGYTF.

This clone was recorded a few times. At one boundary the junction diverges from the germline segment, which might be a read error. The chain has TRBV24-1 and TRBJ2-5, with D possibly TRBD2 on 6 matching bases. The CDR3 consists of 16 residues. Germline V CDR1 and CDR2: KGHDR, SFDVKD. The CDR3 DNA sequence: TGTTCCACCAGTGAGCCGGGGACCGGGGGAACGGAGACCCAGTACTTC. It encodes CSTSEPGTGGTETQYF.

This clone was recorded at least ten times. The chain uses TRBV11-2 and TRBJ1-2; 7 bases align to TRBD1. The junction had 14 bases not matched to a gene; V was cut back by 4 bases and J by 6 bases. Germline V gene data show CDR1 as SGHAT and CDR2 as FQNNGV. The CDR3 totals 16 residues. The CDR3 region has the DNA TGTGCCAGCAGCTCGTATAGGGGGCCGCAGACCGATGGCTACACCTTC. Protein: CASSSYRGPQTDGYTF.

The chain has TRBV19 and TRBJ1-1; D is unclear. In germline, CDR1 is LNHDA, CDR2 SQIVND (reference sequence). The V end was cut by 4 bases, the J end by 2 bases, with 14 bases between. The CDR3 extends over 15 amino acids. The CDR3 sequence is CASSTDQAGNTEAFF. As DNA, the CDR3 is TGTGCCAGTAGTACAGACCAAGCTGGTAACACTGAAGCTTTCTTT.

In this sample, this clone turned up a few times. Here the CDR3 reads CASSERARISGDLFF. CDR3 in DNA: TGTGCCAGCAGTGAGCGGGCGCGTATCTCCGGGGATCTTTTTTTT. The chain links TRBV6-1 to TRBJ2-2; a possible D gene is TRBD2 (5 bases). Trimming stripped 3 bases from V and 17 bases from J, with 25 bases between. This CDR3 spans 15 amino acids. Looked up from germline, CDR1 is MNHNS and CDR2 is SASEGT.

This clone was detected many times. This chain uses TRBV9 with TRBJ2-3; 9 nucleotides agree with TRBD2. The V gene end was trimmed by 4 bases and the J gene end by 4 bases; junction bases not matched to a gene: 13. The CDR3 has 17 amino acids. Germline V gene lookup returns CDR1 SGDLS and CDR2 YYNGEE. The CDR3 nucleotides read TGTGCCAGCAGCCCTATTACGGGACTAGCTGGTCCAGATACGCAGTATTTT. The encoded protein is CASSPITGLAGPDTQYF.

To note about this clone: A much larger clone is a single base away; this may be a read error. This chain uses TRBV9 with TRBJ2-1; TRBD1 matches at 7 bases. This CDR3 region has 16 residues. Germline lookup yields CDR1 SGDLS and CDR2 YYNGEE. The CDR3 here is CASSKYDREPHNEQSF. CDR3 nucleotides: TGTGCCAGCAGCAAATACGACAGGGAACCCCACAATGAGCAGTCCTTC.

Comments on this clone: One end of the junction fails to match germline, which may point to a read error. The chain carries TRBV30 and TRBJ2-2, with D unclear. Per the germline V gene, CDR1 is GTSNPN and CDR2 is SVGIG (reference sequence). The CDR3 totals 13 residues. The CDR3 here is CAWSVFGTGELFF. CDR3 nucleotides: TGTGCCTGGAGTGTATTTGGAACCGGCGAGCTGTTTTTT.

This clone was found a few times. This chain uses TRBV5-6 with TRBJ2-2, with 7 bases aligning to TRBD1. This CDR3 comprises 17 residues. Losses at the gene ends were 2 bases for V and 1 base for J; bases not matched to a gene: 8. Germline CDR1 and CDR2: SGHDT and YYEEEE. The CDR3 DNA follows: TGTGCCAGCAGCTTTTACGGGACAGAGGGGAACACCGGGGAGCTGTTTTTT. This gives the protein CASSFYGTEGNTGELFF.

Points on this clone: One junction end disagrees with the germline gene, perhaps due to a read error. Other nucleotide sequences from this sample produce the same CDR3. This sequence joins TRBV5-1 and TRBJ2-2; D might be TRBD2 (5 bases). The CDR3 runs to 17 residues. Germline loops: CDR1 SGHRS, CDR2 YFSETQ. In DNA, the CDR3 is TGTGCCGGCAGCTTGGGAGTAGGGAATACGGTGACCGGGGAGCTGTTTTTT. Translating gives CAGSLGVGNTVTGELFF.

This clone was recorded many times. This CDR3 is CASSRTSGPDTQYF. CDR3 DNA sequence: TGTGCCAGCAGTCGGACTAGCGGACCCGATACGCAGTATTTT. The J gene is TRBJ2-3, the V gene TRBV6-4; 10 nucleotides match TRBD2. The CDR3 sequence is 14 residues long. The trim removed 5 bases at V and 6 bases at J, leaving 5 bases unmatched. Per the germline V gene, CDR1 is MRHNA and CDR2 is SNTAGT.

This clone was detected many times. This chain links TRBV3-1 with TRBJ2-1, with D unclear. Germline lookup yields CDR1 LGHDT and CDR2 YNNKEL (reference sequence). V was shortened by 1 base and J by 4 bases, with 8 bases between the two germline ends. This CDR3 comprises 14 residues. CDR3 DNA: TGTGCCAGCAGCCAAGTACGAGGTTACAATGAGCAGTTCTTC. Its translation: CASSQVRGYNEQFF.

This clone was detected many times. The V and J genes are TRBV19 and TRBJ2-3, with 11 bases fitting TRBD2. The germline V gene has CDR1 LNHDA and CDR2 SQIVND (reference sequence). The ends lost 5 bases at V and 0 bases at J; junction bases unmatched: 7. The CDR3 extends over 17 amino acids. The CDR3 spells CASSLLAGVTSTDTQYF. The DNA for the CDR3 is TGTGCCAGTAGTTTACTAGCGGGAGTTACTAGCACAGATACGCAGTATTTT.

This clone was detected ten times or more. The J gene is TRBJ1-1, the V gene TRBV6-4; TRBD1 agrees at 11 bases. The V and J ends lost 5 bases and 4 bases, in that order; junction bases with no gene match: 3. This CDR3 comprises 14 residues. Germline CDR1 MRHNA, CDR2 SNTAGT. The chain's CDR3 is CASSPGTGGTEAFF. The CDR3 nucleotides are TGTGCCAGCAGTCCCGGGACAGGGGGCACTGAAGCTTTCTTT.

In this sample, this clone is medium-sized (0.01 to 0.1%). The chain uses TRBV2 and TRBJ1-6; no firm D call. Germline V lookup: CDR1 SNHLY, CDR2 FYNNEI. V lost 6 bases and J 9 bases, leaving 12 bases between the germline ends. The CDR3 totals 13 residues. The CDR3 bases are TGTGCCAGCAGGACGATGGGCTCTTCACCCCTCCACTTT. Protein product: CASRTMGSSPLHF.

The chain has TRBV2 and TRBJ1-2; D perhaps matches TRBD1 (5 bases). The CDR3 runs 14 residues. V lost 4 bases to trimming and J lost 5 bases, with 14 bases between them. The germline V gene has CDR1 SNHLY and CDR2 FYNNEI. The CDR3 nucleotides are TGTGCCAGCAGTGCTTCACAGGCCCTATATGGCTACACCTTC. It yields the protein CASSASQALYGYTF.

The rearrangement uses TRBV2 and TRBJ2-2; 7 nucleotides match TRBD1. The V gene end was trimmed by 5 bases and the J gene end by 2 bases; junction bases not matched to a gene: 8. The CDR3 covers 16 residues. Germline V CDR1 and CDR2: SNHLY, FYNNEI. The CDR3 here is CASSKQGINNTGELFF. CDR3 in DNA: TGTGCCAGCAGTAAACAGGGGATTAATAACACCGGGGAGCTGTTTTTT.

The chain joins TRBV5-4 to TRBJ2-3; D not resolved. Germline loops: CDR1 SGHNT, CDR2 YYREEE (reference sequence). This CDR3 spans 12 amino acids. The V end lost 1 base, the J end lost 4 bases, and 4 bases lay between the germline ends. The CDR3 coding sequence is TGTGCCAGCAGCTTGATCTCAGATACGCAGTATTTT. Translating it yields CASSLISDTQYF.

The V gene is TRBV11-3, the J gene TRBJ2-7; D is uncertain. Germline V gene sequence: CDR1 SGHNT, CDR2 YENEEA. The V gene lost 5 bases and the J gene lost 4 bases, with 12 bases spanning the gap. CDR3 length equals 13 residues. The CDR3 spells CASSNALLYEQYF. The CDR3 DNA reads as TGTGCCAGCAGCAATGCCTTACTATACGAGCAGTACTTC.

This clone has a count of ten or more. The J gene is TRBJ2-1, the V gene TRBV6-1, with 8 bases that match TRBD1. Germline CDR1 MNHNS, CDR2 SASEGT. The CDR3 consists of 13 residues. V lost 8 bases to trimming and J lost 8 bases; unmatched junction nucleotides: 8. The CDR3 DNA follows: TGTGCCAGCTCCATGCTACAGGGGGATGAGCAGTTCTTC. Translating it yields CASSMLQGDEQFF.

This clone was picked up a small number of times. A much more abundant neighbour one base away suggests this may be a read error. J is TRBJ2-5 and V is TRBV5-1; 7 bases align to TRBD2. CDR3 length equals 16 residues. Germline loops: CDR1 SGHRS, CDR2 YFSETQ. The CDR3 is CASGAGPQSSQETRYF. In nucleotides, the CDR3 is TGCGCCAGCGGAGCGGGACCCCAGTCGTCCCAAGAGACCCGGTACTTC. Together with reference TRBV5-1 and TRBJ2-5, the CDR3 gives the full variable domain: KAGVTQTPRYLIKTRGQQVTLSCSPISGHRSVSWYQQTPGQGLQFLFEYFSETQRNKGNFPGRFSGRQFSNSRSEMNVSTLELGDSALYLCASGAGPQSSQETRYFGPGTRLLVL.

At least ten counts were recorded for this clone. The chain links TRBV4-1 to TRBJ2-7; perhaps D is TRBD1 or TRBD2 (6 bases each). Trimming cost V 4 bases and J 7 bases, with 20 bases left between them. This CDR3 has 15 residues. Germline loops: CDR1 MGHRA, CDR2 YSYEKL. The CDR3 nucleotides are TGCGCCAGCAGCCCGGGGGCGGCTTGGAGGGGGGAGCAGTACTTC. Translated: CASSPGAAWRGEQYF.

This clone showed up many times. The chain is built from TRBV14 and TRBJ2-3; no definite D call. This CDR3 contains 13 residues. Germline loops: CDR1 SGHDN, CDR2 FVKESK. Deletions cut 0 bases from V and 6 bases from J, with 7 bases between. The CDR3: CASSQDLTDTQYF. CDR3 bases: TGTGCCAGCAGCCAAGATCTGACCGATACGCAGTATTTT.

This clone was seen ten or more times. CDR3 protein: CASKSSSGRMSGYTF. The CDR3 DNA sequence: TGCGCCAGCAAATCCTCGAGCGGGCGGATGAGTGGCTACACCTTC. This chain links TRBV5-1 with TRBJ1-2; D unclear. The CDR3 totals 15 residues. V lost 6 bases and J 7 bases, leaving 22 bases between the germline ends. Germline V gene lookup returns CDR1 SGHRS and CDR2 YFSETQ. The whole variable domain, remainder taken from reference TRBV5-1 and TRBJ1-2, is KAGVTQTPRYLIKTRGQQVTLSCSPISGHRSVSWYQQTPGQGLQFLFEYFSETQRNKGNFPGRFSGRQFSNSRSEMNVSTLELGDSALYLCASKSSSGRMSGYTFGSGTRLTVV.